Sequencing of this T cell receptor beta chain was carried out in a study of identical twins. There are a few counts of this clonotype. V lost 3 bases to trimming and J lost 5 bases; unmatched junction nucleotides: 4. Germline CDR1 reads SGHTA; CDR2 reads FQGNSA. The length of the CDR3 is 14 residues. MiXCR, run by TCRdb on the 5' RACE reads, gives a single entry per CDR3 protein. The repertoire has around 680,000 distinct CDR3 sequences, 8.5% to 9.5% of them found once; the top ten carry around 0.98%. The sample also formed part of further work on yellow fever vaccine responses in identical twins.

The chain carries TRBV7-2 and TRBJ2-3; 8 nucleotides line up with TRBD2. The sequenced material came from PBMCs. The TCR sequence derives from a woman aged 18-29 years in good health. The CDR3 DNA sequence: TGTGCCAGCAGCTTGAGACTAGCGTTAGATACGCAGTATTTT. It specifies CASSLRLALDTQYF.